This TCR beta chain appears in the sequencing data of a study of shared clonotypes between healthy human individuals. For the study at large: Every donor yielded three CD4 naive, three CD4 memory, two CD8 naive and one CD8 memory plate.

Study-level findings and limits: Among the subsets, naive ones generally showed larger estimated richness than memory ones. Expectations were that clonotype sharing among donors would be affected by sequencing depth.

V lost 6 bases and J 3 bases, leaving 14 bases between the germline ends. CDR3 length: 15 residues. CDR1 and CDR2 from the germline V gene are MNHNS and SASEGT. Negatively enriched CD4+ T cells were divided by CD45RA into naive and memory. Sequencing was performed with immunoSEQ multiplex PCR; in TCRdb, only in-frame clones are kept and a portion is missing. The sample lists roughly 2.5 million clones; roughly nine tenths were seen once. Turning to this clone: Antigen: not known.

Source material: naive CD4+ T cells sorted from blood. Subset denoted: CD45RA+ positively selected. The clonotype was recovered from a man younger than 35 in good health. The chain has TRBV6-1 and TRBJ1-4; a weak D match, TRBD1 (5 bases). The CDR3 sequence is CASRREGSSNEKLFF. DNA for the CDR3: TGTGCCAGCAGGAGAGAGGGGAGTTCTAATGAAAAACTGTTTTTT.